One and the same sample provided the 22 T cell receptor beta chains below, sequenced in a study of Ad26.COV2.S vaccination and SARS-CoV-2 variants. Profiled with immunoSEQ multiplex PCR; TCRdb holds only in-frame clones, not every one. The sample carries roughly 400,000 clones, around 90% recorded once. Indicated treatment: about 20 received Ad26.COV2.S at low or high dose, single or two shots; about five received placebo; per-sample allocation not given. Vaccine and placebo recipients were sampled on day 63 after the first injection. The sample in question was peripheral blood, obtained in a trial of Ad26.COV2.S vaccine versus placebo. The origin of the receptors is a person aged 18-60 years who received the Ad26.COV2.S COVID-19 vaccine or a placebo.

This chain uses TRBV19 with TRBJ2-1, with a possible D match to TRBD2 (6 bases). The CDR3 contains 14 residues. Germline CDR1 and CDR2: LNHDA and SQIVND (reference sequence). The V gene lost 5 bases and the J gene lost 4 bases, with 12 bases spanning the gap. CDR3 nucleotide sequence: TGTGCCAGTAGTCCCGGGACTTCATACAATGAGCAGTTCTTC. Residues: CASSPGTSYNEQFF.

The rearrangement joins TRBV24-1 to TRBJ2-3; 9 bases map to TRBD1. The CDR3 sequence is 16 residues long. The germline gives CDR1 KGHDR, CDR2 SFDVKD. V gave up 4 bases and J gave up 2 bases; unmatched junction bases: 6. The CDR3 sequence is CATSDRTGDYTDTQYF. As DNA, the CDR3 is TGTGCCACCAGTGACCGGACAGGGGACTACACAGATACGCAGTATTTT.

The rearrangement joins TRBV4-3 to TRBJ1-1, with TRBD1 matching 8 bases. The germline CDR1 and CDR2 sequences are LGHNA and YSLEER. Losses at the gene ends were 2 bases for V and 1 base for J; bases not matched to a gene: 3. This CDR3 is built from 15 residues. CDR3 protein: CASSQTGTGNTEAFF. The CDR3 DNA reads TGCGCCAGCAGCCAAACCGGGACAGGGAACACTGAAGCTTTCTTT.

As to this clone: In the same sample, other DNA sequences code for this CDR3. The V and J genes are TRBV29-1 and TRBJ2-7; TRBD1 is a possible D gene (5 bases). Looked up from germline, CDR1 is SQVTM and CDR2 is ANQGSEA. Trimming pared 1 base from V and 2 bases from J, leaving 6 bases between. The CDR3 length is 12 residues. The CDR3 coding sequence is TGCAGCGTTGAAGGGACACCCTACGAGCAGTACTTC. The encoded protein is CSVEGTPYEQYF.

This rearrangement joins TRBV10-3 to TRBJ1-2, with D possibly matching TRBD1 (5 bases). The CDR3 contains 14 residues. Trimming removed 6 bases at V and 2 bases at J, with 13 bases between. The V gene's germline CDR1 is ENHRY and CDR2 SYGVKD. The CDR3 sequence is CAIRDLTANYGYTF. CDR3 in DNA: TGTGCCATCAGGGATTTGACAGCGAACTATGGCTACACCTTC.

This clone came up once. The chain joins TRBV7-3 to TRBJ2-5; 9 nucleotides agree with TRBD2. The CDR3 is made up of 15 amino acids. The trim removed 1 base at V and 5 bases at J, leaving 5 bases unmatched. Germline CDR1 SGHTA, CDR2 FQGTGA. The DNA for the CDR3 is TGTGCCAGCAGCTTAATAGGTCTAGCGGGGGAGACCCAGTACTTC. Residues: CASSLIGLAGETQYF.

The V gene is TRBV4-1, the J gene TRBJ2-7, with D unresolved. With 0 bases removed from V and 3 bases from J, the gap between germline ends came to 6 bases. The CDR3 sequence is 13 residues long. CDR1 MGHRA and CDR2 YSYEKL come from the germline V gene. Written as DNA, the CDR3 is TGCGCCAGCAGCCAAGAAGTAGACTACGAGCAGTACTTC. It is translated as CASSQEVDYEQYF.

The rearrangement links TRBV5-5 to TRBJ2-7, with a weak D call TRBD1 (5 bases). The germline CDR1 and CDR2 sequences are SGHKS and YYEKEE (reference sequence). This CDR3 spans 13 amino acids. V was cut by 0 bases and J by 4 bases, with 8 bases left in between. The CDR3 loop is CASSLGQSYEQYF. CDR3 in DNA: TGTGCCAGCAGCTTGGGACAGTCGTACGAGCAGTACTTC. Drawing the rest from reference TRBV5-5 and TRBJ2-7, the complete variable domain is DAGVTQSPTHLIKTRGQQVTLRCSPISGHKSVSWYQQVLGQGPQFIFQYYEKEERGRGNFPDRFSARQFPNYSSELNVNALLLGDSALYLCASSLGQSYEQYFGPGTRLTVT.

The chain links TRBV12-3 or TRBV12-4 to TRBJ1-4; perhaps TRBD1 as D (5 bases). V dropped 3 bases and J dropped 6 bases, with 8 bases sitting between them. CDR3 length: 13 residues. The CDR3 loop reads CASSFSGYEKLFF. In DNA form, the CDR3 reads TGTGCCAGCAGTTTTTCAGGGTATGAAAAACTGTTTTTT.

The CDR3 reads CASSLLAGGSTDTQYF. CDR3 nucleotides: TGTGCCAGCAGTCTATTAGCGGGAGGGTCCACAGATACGCAGTATTTT. The J gene is TRBJ2-3, the V gene TRBV27; 11 bases are a match to TRBD2. The length of the CDR3 is 16 residues. Germline V lookup: CDR1 MNHEY, CDR2 SMNVEV (reference sequence). V dropped 5 bases and J dropped 2; count of bases not matched to a gene: 6.

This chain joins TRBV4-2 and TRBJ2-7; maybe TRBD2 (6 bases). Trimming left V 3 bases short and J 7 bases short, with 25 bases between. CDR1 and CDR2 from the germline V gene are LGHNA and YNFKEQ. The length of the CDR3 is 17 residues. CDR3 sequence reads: CASSQYLLRESGKEQYF. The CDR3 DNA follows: TGTGCCAGCAGCCAGTACCTACTCCGGGAGTCAGGGAAAGAGCAGTACTTC.

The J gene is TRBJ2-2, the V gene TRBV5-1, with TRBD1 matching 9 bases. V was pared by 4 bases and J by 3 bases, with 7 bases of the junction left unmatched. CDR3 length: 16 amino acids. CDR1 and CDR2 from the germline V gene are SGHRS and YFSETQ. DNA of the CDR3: TGCGCCAGCAGCGTCGGGACAGGGCTTTACACCGGGGAGCTGTTTTTT. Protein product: CASSVGTGLYTGELFF. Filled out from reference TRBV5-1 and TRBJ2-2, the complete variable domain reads KAGVTQTPRYLIKTRGQQVTLSCSPISGHRSVSWYQQTPGQGLQFLFEYFSETQRNKGNFPGRFSGRQFSNSRSEMNVSTLELGDSALYLCASSVGTGLYTGELFFGEGSRLTVL.

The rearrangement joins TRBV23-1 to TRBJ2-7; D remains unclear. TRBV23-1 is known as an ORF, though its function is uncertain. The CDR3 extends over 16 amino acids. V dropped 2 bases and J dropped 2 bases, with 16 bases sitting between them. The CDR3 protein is CASSQPYYWVTYEQYF. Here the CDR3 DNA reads TGCGCCAGCAGTCAACCCTACTACTGGGTAACCTACGAGCAGTACTTC.

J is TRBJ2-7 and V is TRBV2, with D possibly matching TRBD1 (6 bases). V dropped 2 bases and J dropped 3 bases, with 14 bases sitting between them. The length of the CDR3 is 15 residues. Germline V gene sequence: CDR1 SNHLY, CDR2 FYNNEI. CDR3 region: CASSEFSGAIYEQYF. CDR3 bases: TGTGCCAGCAGTGAATTCTCAGGGGCTATCTACGAGCAGTACTTC.

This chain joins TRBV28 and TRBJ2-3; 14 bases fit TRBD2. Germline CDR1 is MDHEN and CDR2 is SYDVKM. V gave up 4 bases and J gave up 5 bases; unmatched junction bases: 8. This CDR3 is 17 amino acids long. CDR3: CASSSTLGLAGEDTQYF. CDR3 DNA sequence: TGTGCCAGCAGTTCGACATTGGGACTAGCGGGAGAAGATACGCAGTATTTT.

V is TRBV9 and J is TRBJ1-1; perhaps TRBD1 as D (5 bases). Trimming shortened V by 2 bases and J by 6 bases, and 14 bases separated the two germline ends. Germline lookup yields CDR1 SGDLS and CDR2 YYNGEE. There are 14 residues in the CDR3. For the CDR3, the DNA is TGTGCCAGCAGCGTTCTTACAGGACCCCCTGAAGCTTTCTTT. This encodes CASSVLTGPPEAFF.

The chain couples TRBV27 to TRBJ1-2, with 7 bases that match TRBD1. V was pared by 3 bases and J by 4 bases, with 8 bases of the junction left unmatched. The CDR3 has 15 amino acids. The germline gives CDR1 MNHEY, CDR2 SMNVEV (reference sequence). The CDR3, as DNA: TGTGCCAGCAGTTTGACAGGGTTATTAGGCTATGGCTACACCTTC. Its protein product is CASSLTGLLGYGYTF.

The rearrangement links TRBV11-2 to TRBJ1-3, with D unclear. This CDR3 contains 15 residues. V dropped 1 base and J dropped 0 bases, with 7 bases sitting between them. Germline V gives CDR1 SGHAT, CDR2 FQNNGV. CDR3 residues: CASSLAGGSGNTIYF. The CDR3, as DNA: TGTGCCAGCAGCTTAGCGGGAGGCTCTGGAAACACCATATATTTT.

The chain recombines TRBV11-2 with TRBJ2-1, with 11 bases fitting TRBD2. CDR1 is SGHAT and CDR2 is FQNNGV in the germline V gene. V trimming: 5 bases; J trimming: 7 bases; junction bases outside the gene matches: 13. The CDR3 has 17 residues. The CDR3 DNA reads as TGTGCCAGCAGCCTCCTCCTACTAGCGGGAGTTCATAATGAGCAGTTCTTC. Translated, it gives CASSLLLLAGVHNEQFF.

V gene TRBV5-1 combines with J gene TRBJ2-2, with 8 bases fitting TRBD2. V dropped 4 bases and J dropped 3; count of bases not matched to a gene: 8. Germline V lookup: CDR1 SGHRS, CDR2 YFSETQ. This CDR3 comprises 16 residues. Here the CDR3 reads CASSALSGRDTGELFF. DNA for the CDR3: TGCGCCAGCAGCGCACTAAGCGGGAGAGACACCGGGGAGCTGTTTTTT.

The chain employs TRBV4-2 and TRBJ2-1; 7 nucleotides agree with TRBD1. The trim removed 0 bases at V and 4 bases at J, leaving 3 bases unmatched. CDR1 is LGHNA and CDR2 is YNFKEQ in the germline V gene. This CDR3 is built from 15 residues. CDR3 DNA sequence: TGTGCCAGCAGCCAAGAACAGGGGAGATACAATGAGCAGTTCTTC. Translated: CASSQEQGRYNEQFF.

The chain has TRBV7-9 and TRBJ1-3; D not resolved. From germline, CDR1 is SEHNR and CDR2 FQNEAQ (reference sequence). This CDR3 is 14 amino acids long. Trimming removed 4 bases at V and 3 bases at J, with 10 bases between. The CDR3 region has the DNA TGTGCCAGCAGCTCCGGATTGGTTGGAAACACCATATATTTT. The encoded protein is CASSSGLVGNTIYF. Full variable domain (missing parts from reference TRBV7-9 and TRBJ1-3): DTGVSQNPRHKITKRGQNVTFRCDPISEHNRLYWYRQTLGQGPEFLTYFQNEAQLEKSRLLSDRFSAERPKGSFSTLEIQRTEQGDSAMYLCASSSGLVGNTIYFGEGSWLTVV.